The 19 T cell receptor beta chains below all came from one sample that was sequenced in a study of T cell responses to AZD1222 COVID-19 vaccine. Assay: immunoSEQ multiplex PCR; the TCRdb copy retains only in-frame clones and omits some. The sample lists approximately 89,000 clones, about 90% occurring once. Here the sequenced sample was peripheral blood, taken on day 0 of AZD1222 vaccination. All receptors derive from an adult in good health.

Only one count was recorded for this clone. J is TRBJ2-1 and V is TRBV28; TRBD2 matches 11 bases. V trimming: 6 bases; J trimming: 5 bases; junction bases outside the gene matches: 12. This CDR3 has 17 residues. Germline V gene data show CDR1 as MDHEN and CDR2 as SYDVKM. Here the CDR3 DNA reads TGTGCCAGCAGACCCTGGGCTAGCGGGAGGATGAACAATGAGCAGTTCTTC. Its translation: CASRPWASGRMNNEQFF.

This chain uses TRBV6-2 or TRBV6-3 with TRBJ2-6, with 13 positions matching TRBD2. This CDR3 is built from 18 residues. CDR1 and CDR2 (germline): MNHEY, SVGEGT. Losses at the gene ends were 2 bases for V and 0 bases for J; bases not matched to a gene: 1. The CDR3 loop is CASSYGTSGNSGANVLTF. Written as DNA, the CDR3 is TGTGCCAGCAGTTACGGGACTAGCGGGAACTCTGGGGCCAACGTCCTGACTTTC.

The J gene is TRBJ2-1, the V gene TRBV19; a weak D match, TRBD2 (5 bases). V lost 8 bases and J lost 10, with 6 bases in between. CDR1 and CDR2 (germline): LNHDA, SQIVND (reference sequence). CDR3 size: 9 residues. The CDR3 protein is CASGSEQFF. In DNA form, the CDR3 reads TGTGCCAGTGGGAGCGAGCAGTTCTTC. Complete variable domain (other parts from reference TRBV19 and TRBJ2-1): DGGITQSPKYLFRKEGQNVTLSCEQNLNHDAMYWYRQDPGQGLRLIYYSQIVNDFQKGDIAEGYSVSREKKESFPLTVTSAQKNPTAFYLCASGSEQFFGPGTRLTVL.

The chain is built from TRBV4-3 and TRBJ2-2, with D perhaps matching TRBD1 (6 bases). Trimming cost V 0 bases and J 4 bases, with 15 bases left between them. This CDR3 has 17 amino acids. Per germline, CDR1 LGHNA and CDR2 YSLEER. The CDR3 nucleotides read TGCGCCAGCAGCCAAGAGGGGAACAGGGCGGGCACCGGGGAGCTGTTTTTT. Translated, it gives CASSQEGNRAGTGELFF.

J is TRBJ2-1 and V is TRBV28; D unresolved. The germline V gene encodes CDR1 MDHEN and CDR2 SYDVKM. With 2 bases removed from V and 8 bases from J, the gap between germline ends came to 4 bases. The CDR3 is made up of 11 amino acids. CDR3 DNA sequence: TGTGCCAGCAGTTTACTGTATGAGCAGTTCTTC. This translates into CASSLLYEQFF.

The chain uses TRBV5-4 and TRBJ2-5, with TRBD2 matching 12 bases. CDR3 size: 16 residues. Looked up from germline, CDR1 is SGHNT and CDR2 is YYREEE (reference sequence). V lost 3 bases, J lost 5 bases, and 8 bases stayed unmatched. CDR3 amino acids: CASSSLAGGPGETQYF. In nucleotides, the CDR3 is TGTGCCAGCAGCTCCCTAGCGGGAGGGCCGGGGGAGACCCAGTACTTC.

The chain carries TRBV4-1 and TRBJ1-1, with unresolved D. CDR3 length: 13 amino acids. CDR1 and CDR2 from the germline V gene are MGHRA and YSYEKL. The ends were cut back, 4 bases at V and 6 bases at J, with 12 bases in the middle. CDR3 in amino acids: CASSPIVTPEAFF. The CDR3, as DNA: TGCGCCAGCAGCCCCATCGTAACACCTGAAGCTTTCTTT.

The rearrangement uses TRBV18 and TRBJ2-5, with 7 bases identical to TRBD2. CDR3 length: 17 amino acids. CDR1 and CDR2 (germline): KGHSH, LQKENI. The trim removed 6 bases at V and 1 base at J, leaving 14 bases unmatched. The CDR3 DNA is TGTGCCAGCTCCCCCCCCTTCGGGTCGGGAGGCCAAGAGACCCAGTACTTC. Translation: CASSPPFGSGGQETQYF.

The rearrangement links TRBV5-4 to TRBJ1-2, with unresolved D. The CDR3 is 13 amino acids. Germline CDR1 is SGHNT and CDR2 is YYREEE (reference sequence). Trimming removed 5 bases at V and 3 bases at J, with 11 bases between. CDR3 bases: TGTGCCAGCAGGGCAGCCCTAGACTATGGCTACACCTTC. This translates into CASRAALDYGYTF.

V usage is TRBV29-1 and J usage is TRBJ1-2; 8 positions match TRBD1. The length of the CDR3 is 15 residues. Unmatched junction bases numbered 13, after V lost 6 bases and J lost 4 bases. CDR1 and CDR2 from the germline V gene are SQVTM and ANQGSEA. The CDR3 sequence is CSVLPGQGGAYGYTF. CDR3 bases: TGCAGCGTGCTACCCGGACAGGGAGGAGCCTATGGCTACACCTTC.

The V and J genes are TRBV7-6 and TRBJ1-4; 7 bases agree with TRBD1. Germline V gives CDR1 SGHVS, CDR2 FNYEAQ. This CDR3 spans 13 amino acids. The junction had 5 bases not matched to a gene; V was cut back by 5 bases and J by 8 bases. The CDR3 loop reads CASSPGTEEKLFF. In nucleotides, the CDR3 is TGTGCCAGCAGCCCGGGGACAGAAGAAAAACTGTTTTTT.

By share, this clone ranks as medium-sized. V and J are TRBV19 and TRBJ2-7, with D possibly being TRBD2 (5 bases). The germline CDR1 and CDR2 sequences are LNHDA and SQIVND (reference sequence). V gave up 0 bases and J gave up 0 bases, with 9 bases separating them. There are 15 residues in the CDR3. The CDR3 loop reads CASSIDGGSSYEQYF. For the CDR3, the DNA is TGTGCCAGTAGTATAGATGGAGGTTCCTCCTACGAGCAGTACTTC.

The rearrangement links TRBV18 to TRBJ2-3; 11 bases fit TRBD2. Germline CDR1 is KGHSH and CDR2 is LQKENI. Trimming at V came to 4 bases and at J to 1 base, leaving 7 bases not matched to a gene. CDR3 size: 17 residues. The CDR3 region is CASSRLSLAGGTDTQYF. DNA of the CDR3: TGTGCCAGCTCACGGTTATCACTAGCGGGAGGCACAGATACGCAGTATTTT.

The chain carries TRBV19 and TRBJ2-7; D might be TRBD2 (5 bases). The V and J ends lost 7 bases and 3 bases respectively, with 16 bases between them. Germline loops: CDR1 LNHDA, CDR2 SQIVND (reference sequence). There are 14 residues in the CDR3. This CDR3 is CASTVVAGHYEQYF. In DNA form, the CDR3 reads TGTGCCAGTACCGTCGTCGCGGGTCACTACGAGCAGTACTTC. Using reference TRBV19 and TRBJ2-7 for the parts outside the CDR3, the full variable domain is DGGITQSPKYLFRKEGQNVTLSCEQNLNHDAMYWYRQDPGQGLRLIYYSQIVNDFQKGDIAEGYSVSREKKESFPLTVTSAQKNPTAFYLCASTVVAGHYEQYFGPGTRLTVT.

The chain employs TRBV7-3 and TRBJ2-3; D is perhaps TRBD1 (5 bases). V dropped 4 bases and J dropped 0 bases, with 11 bases sitting between them. The CDR3 is 15 residues long. CDR1 is SGHTA, CDR2 FQGTGA, per germline. The CDR3 nucleotides read TGTGCCAGCAGCTCTCAGGGTTTTAGCACAGATACGCAGTATTTT. Protein: CASSSQGFSTDTQYF.

This chain joins TRBV6-5 and TRBJ1-5, with 7 bases aligning to TRBD1. Per the germline V gene, CDR1 is MNHEY and CDR2 is SVGAGI. The CDR3 is 16 amino acids. The junction had 15 bases not matched to a gene; V was cut back by 4 bases and J by 9 bases. The CDR3: CASSSPNRGGGGPQHF. CDR3 DNA sequence: TGTGCCAGCAGTTCCCCCAACAGGGGCGGGGGAGGGCCCCAGCATTTT.

This chain joins TRBV4-1 and TRBJ1-2, with TRBD1 identical over 8 bases. Germline lookup yields CDR1 MGHRA and CDR2 YSYEKL. The CDR3 totals 15 residues. V was pared by 1 base and J by 2 bases, with 3 bases of the junction left unmatched. In nucleotides, the CDR3 is TGCGCCAGCAGCCAAGGACAGGGGCTGAACTATGGCTACACCTTC. Residues: CASSQGQGLNYGYTF.

The chain is built from TRBV10-2 and TRBJ2-5; D is unclear. The V end lost 1 base, the J end lost 0 bases, and 6 bases lay between the germline ends. CDR1 WSHSY and CDR2 SAAADI come from the germline V gene. The CDR3 is 14 amino acids. The CDR3 DNA sequence: TGCGCCAGCAGTGAGTGGGCGGACCAAGAGACCCAGTACTTC. Its protein is CASSEWADQETQYF.

This chain uses TRBV18 with TRBJ2-1, with 8 bases identical to TRBD2. Germline values: CDR1 KGHSH, CDR2 LQKENI. This CDR3 region has 17 residues. Germline trimming cut 6 bases from V and 5 bases from J; bases unmatched to any gene: 15. The CDR3 DNA follows: TGTGCCAGCTCTCAATCGGACGGGAGGGCGTACCACAATGAGCAGTTCTTC. Amino acid sequence: CASSQSDGRAYHNEQFF. The variable domain in full, with the rest retrieved from reference TRBV18 and TRBJ2-1, is NAGVMQNPRHLVRRRGQEARLRCSPMKGHSHVYWYRQLPEEGLKFMVYLQKENIIDESGMPKERFSAEFPKEGPSILRIQQVVRGDSAAYFCASSQSDGRAYHNEQFFGPGTRLTVL.